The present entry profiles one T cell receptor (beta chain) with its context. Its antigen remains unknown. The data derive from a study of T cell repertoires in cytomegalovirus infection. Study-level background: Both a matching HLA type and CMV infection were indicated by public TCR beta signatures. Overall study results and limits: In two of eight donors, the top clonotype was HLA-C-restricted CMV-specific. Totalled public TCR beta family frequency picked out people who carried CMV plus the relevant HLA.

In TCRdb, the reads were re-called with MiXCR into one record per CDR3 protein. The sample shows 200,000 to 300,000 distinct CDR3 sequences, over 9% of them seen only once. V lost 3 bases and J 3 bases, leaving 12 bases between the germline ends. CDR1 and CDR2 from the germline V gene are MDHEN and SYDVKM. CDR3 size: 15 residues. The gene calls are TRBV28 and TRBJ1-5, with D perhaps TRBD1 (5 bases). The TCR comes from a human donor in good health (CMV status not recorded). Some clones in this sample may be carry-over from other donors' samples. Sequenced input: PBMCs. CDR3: CASSFREGYNQPQHF. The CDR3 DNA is TGTGCCAGCAGTTTCAGGGAGGGATACAATCAGCCCCAGCATTTT. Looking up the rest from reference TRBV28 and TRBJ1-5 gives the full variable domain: DVKVTQSSRYLVKRTGEKVFLECVQDMDHENMFWYRQDPGLGLRLIYFSYDVKMKEKGDIPEGYSVSREKKERFSLILESASTNQTSMYLCASSFREGYNQPQHFGDGTRLSIL.